The source of this T cell receptor (beta chain) is a study of blood T cell repertoires in COVID-19. Study summary: Sites across the United States, Italy and Spain contributed samples from acute and convalescent COVID-19. T cells, B-cell-depleted T cells, or PBMCs provided the cDNA or gDNA that served as material.

Per the original data handling: By means of reference gene primer amplification, nucleated cell counts were estimated. Some clones are missing from TCRdb's copy, which holds only in-frame ones; the method was immunoSEQ multiplex PCR. That table gives V, J and clone size, and the DNA gave D and trimming. The sample has approximately 250,000 clones, approximately 86% seen once. J was trimmed by 10 bases and V by 0 bases; bases with no gene match: 3. The CDR3 is made up of 14 amino acids. Germline V lookup: CDR1 SGDLS, CDR2 YYNGEE. The rearrangement uses TRBV9 and TRBJ2-1, with 11 bases fitting TRBD2. This TCR derives from a man under 40 with active or convalescent COVID-19. Sequences were obtained from peripheral blood. The CDR3 region has the DNA TGTGCCAGCAGCGTAGATAGCGGGGGGGCCGAGCAGTTCTTC. It yields the protein CASSVDSGGAEQFF.